A selection of T cell receptor beta chains follows, all from one sample in a study of technical replicates of blood from a few donors. Profiled with immunoSEQ multiplex PCR; TCRdb holds only in-frame clones, not every one. The sample includes under 85,000 clones, about 90% seen only once; the top ten take 0.3% to 0.5%. Sequenced material: T cells isolated from PBMCs. The source of these receptors is a human donor in good health. The CDR3 runs from the conserved cysteine through the conserved F or W. The D gene is left open where the match is weak. Expanded clones are given a class, and other clones once, few, many or no size at all.

clone size: NA; J gene: TRBJ2-7; D gene: TRBD2; V gene: TRBV29-1; CDR3 DNA: TGCAGCGTTGAGCCCCGGGGGGGGGCAGACTACGAGCAGTACTTC; CDR3 protein: CSVEPRGGADYEQYF
clone size: NA; J gene: TRBJ1-5; D gene: TRBD1; V gene: TRBV2; CDR3 DNA: TGTGCCAGCACCTGGACAGGGACCAATCAGCCCCAGCATTTT; CDR3 protein: CASTWTGTNQPQHF
clone size: NA; J gene: TRBJ2-1; D gene: NA; V gene: TRBV6-5; CDR3 DNA: TGTGCCAGCAGTTTATACGCCGTGGGGGGAGAGCAGTTCTTC; CDR3 protein: CASSLYAVGGEQFF
clone size: once; J gene: TRBJ1-1; D gene: NA; V gene: TRBV18; CDR3 DNA: TGTGCCAGCTCGACTCCAGAGAACACTGAAGCTTTCTTT; CDR3 protein: CASSTPENTEAFF
clone size: NA; J gene: TRBJ1-4; D gene: NA; V gene: TRBV7-3; CDR3 DNA: TGTGCCAGCAGCTTAAACAGAGGGGAAAAACTGTTTTTT; CDR3 protein: CASSLNRGEKLFF
clone size: NA; J gene: TRBJ2-3; D gene: TRBD2; V gene: TRBV7-2; CDR3 DNA: TGTGCCAGCAGCAGGACTAGCGGGACAGATACGCAGTATTTT; CDR3 protein: CASSRTSGTDTQYF
clone size: NA; J gene: TRBJ2-7; D gene: TRBD1; V gene: TRBV6-5; CDR3 DNA: TGTGCCAGCAGCGGGACAGGAAACTACGAGCAGTACTTC; CDR3 protein: CASSGTGNYEQYF
clone size: NA; J gene: TRBJ2-7; D gene: NA; V gene: TRBV5-1; CDR3 DNA: TGCGCCAGCAGCTTGAGACAGGCCTACGAGCAGTACTTC; CDR3 protein: CASSLRQAYEQYF
clone size: NA; J gene: TRBJ2-1; D gene: TRBD2; V gene: TRBV27; CDR3 DNA: TGTGCCAGCAGTCCACTCCCGCCGGGACTAGCGCTCAATGAGCAGTTCTTC; CDR3 protein: CASSPLPPGLALNEQFF
clone size: NA; J gene: TRBJ1-1; D gene: NA; V gene: TRBV11-3; CDR3 DNA: TGTGCCAGCAGCTTTTCCATGAACACTGAAGCTTTCTTT; CDR3 protein: CASSFSMNTEAFF
clone size: NA; J gene: TRBJ1-2; D gene: TRBD1; V gene: TRBV19; CDR3 DNA: TGTGCCAGTAGTATGCCGGGACAGGGGAATGGCTACACCTTC; CDR3 protein: CASSMPGQGNGYTF
clone size: NA; J gene: TRBJ1-5; D gene: NA; V gene: TRBV5-1; CDR3 DNA: TGCGCCAGCAGCTTCCTGGTAACAGGATTTCATAGCAATCAGCCCCAGCATTTT; CDR3 protein: CASSFLVTGFHSNQPQHF
clone size: NA; J gene: TRBJ1-4; D gene: NA; V gene: TRBV4-2; CDR3 DNA: TGTGCCAGCAGCCAAGACGGACAGAGTAATGAAAAACTGTTTTTT; CDR3 protein: CASSQDGQSNEKLFF
clone size: NA; J gene: TRBJ2-7; D gene: NA; V gene: TRBV11-3; CDR3 DNA: TGTGCCAGCAGCTTAGTCGCGGGTTCCTGGTACGAGCAGTACTTC; CDR3 protein: CASSLVAGSWYEQYF
clone size: NA; J gene: TRBJ1-2; D gene: NA; V gene: TRBV7-6; CDR3 DNA: TGTGCCAGCAGCTTTATAAACTATGGCTACACCTTC; CDR3 protein: CASSFINYGYTF
clone size: NA; J gene: TRBJ2-1; D gene: TRBD1; V gene: TRBV27; CDR3 DNA: TGTGCCAGCAGTTTTATTCTGGGACAGGGGCCCGTTGAGCAGTTCTTC; CDR3 protein: CASSFILGQGPVEQFF
clone size: NA; J gene: TRBJ2-5; D gene: NA; V gene: TRBV11-3; CDR3 DNA: TGTGCCAGCAGCTTACAGGGTTATCGCCAAGAGACCCAGTACTTC; CDR3 protein: CASSLQGYRQETQYF
clone size: NA; J gene: TRBJ1-1; D gene: NA; V gene: TRBV6-5; CDR3 DNA: TGTGCCAGCAGCCAACAGGGATACACTGAAGCTTTCTTT; CDR3 protein: CASSQQGYTEAFF
clone size: NA; J gene: TRBJ2-1; D gene: NA; V gene: TRBV2; CDR3 DNA: TGTGCCAGCAGTGATGTTCAGGGGAGGGGGAATGAGCAGTTCTTC; CDR3 protein: CASSDVQGRGNEQFF
clone size: NA; J gene: TRBJ2-7; D gene: NA; V gene: TRBV4-2; CDR3 DNA: TGTGCCAGCAGCCCTGGGCCGGCTAGCGTAACCTACGAGCAGTACTTC; CDR3 protein: CASSPGPASVTYEQYF
clone size: NA; J gene: TRBJ1-4; D gene: TRBD1; V gene: TRBV6-5; CDR3 DNA: TGTGCCAGCCAGCGACAGGGAGAGGAAAAACTGTTTTTT; CDR3 protein: CASQRQGEEKLFF
clone size: NA; J gene: TRBJ2-7; D gene: TRBD2; V gene: TRBV7-7; CDR3 DNA: TGTGCCAGCAGCCCAGGGACTAGCGGGTACTGGGAGCAGTACTTC; CDR3 protein: CASSPGTSGYWEQYF
clone size: NA; J gene: TRBJ1-5; D gene: TRBD1; V gene: TRBV6-5; CDR3 DNA: TGTGCCAGCAGTGACCAGGGGGTGCATCAGCCCCAGCATTTT; CDR3 protein: CASSDQGVHQPQHF
clone size: NA; J gene: TRBJ2-3; D gene: TRBD2; V gene: TRBV4-1; CDR3 DNA: TGCGCCAGCAGCCAAGAGTACGGGAGGAGCACAGATACGCAGTATTTT; CDR3 protein: CASSQEYGRSTDTQYF
clone size: NA; J gene: TRBJ1-4; D gene: TRBD1; V gene: TRBV28; CDR3 DNA: TGTGCCAGCATCGGGGACAGGGCAACTAATGAAAAACTGTTTTTT; CDR3 protein: CASIGDRATNEKLFF
clone size: NA; J gene: TRBJ2-3; D gene: TRBD2; V gene: TRBV7-2; CDR3 DNA: TGTGCCAGCAGCTCTCAAGGGGGACTAGCGGGAACGGCAGATACGCAGTATTTT; CDR3 protein: CASSSQGGLAGTADTQYF
clone size: NA; J gene: TRBJ1-1; D gene: TRBD1; V gene: TRBV5-1; CDR3 DNA: TGCGCCAGCAGCTTGGGCAGGGGGGACACTGAAGCTTTCTTT; CDR3 protein: CASSLGRGDTEAFF
clone size: NA; J gene: TRBJ1-1; D gene: NA; V gene: TRBV5-1; CDR3 DNA: TGCGCCAGCAGCTTGGTCCCGGGGTCTATGAACACTGAAGCTTTCTTT; CDR3 protein: CASSLVPGSMNTEAFF
clone size: NA; J gene: TRBJ1-1; D gene: NA; V gene: TRBV7-9; CDR3 DNA: TGTGCCAGCTCACAGGGAGACGCTGAAGCTTTCTTT; CDR3 protein: CASSQGDAEAFF
clone size: once; J gene: TRBJ1-1; D gene: TRBD1; V gene: TRBV10-3; CDR3 DNA: TGTGCCATAGGACAGGGGAGAACTGAAGCTTTCTTT; CDR3 protein: CAIGQGRTEAFF
clone size: NA; J gene: TRBJ2-1; D gene: TRBD1; V gene: TRBV5-4; CDR3 DNA: TGTGCCAGCAGCCCCCCCGGGACAGGGGCGGATGAGCAGTTCTTC; CDR3 protein: CASSPPGTGADEQFF
clone size: NA; J gene: TRBJ2-3; D gene: TRBD2; V gene: TRBV13; CDR3 DNA: TGTGCCAGCAGCTCCAATAGCGGGATACACACAGATACGCAGTATTTT; CDR3 protein: CASSSNSGIHTDTQYF
clone size: NA; J gene: TRBJ1-2; D gene: NA; V gene: TRBV30; CDR3 DNA: TGTGCCTGGACATACGGGTTGGGCTATGGCTACACCTTC; CDR3 protein: CAWTYGLGYGYTF
clone size: NA; J gene: TRBJ2-7; D gene: NA; V gene: TRBV27; CDR3 DNA: TGTGCCAGCAGTTCATCAGGGTGGGACTTCTACGAGCAGTACTTC; CDR3 protein: CASSSSGWDFYEQYF
clone size: NA; J gene: TRBJ2-1; D gene: TRBD1; V gene: TRBV11-3; CDR3 DNA: TGTGCCAGCAGCTTACAGGGGGCCCTTAATGAGCAGTTCTTC; CDR3 protein: CASSLQGALNEQFF
clone size: few; J gene: TRBJ1-5; D gene: NA; V gene: TRBV19; CDR3 DNA: TGTGCCAGTAGTATAGGGGGGGGGCTCAATCAGCCCCAGCATTTT; CDR3 protein: CASSIGGGLNQPQHF
clone size: once; J gene: TRBJ1-2; D gene: NA; V gene: TRBV7-9; CDR3 DNA: TGTGCCAGCAGCCCTAGACGGAACTATGGCTACACCTTC; CDR3 protein: CASSPRRNYGYTF
clone size: NA; J gene: TRBJ2-7; D gene: TRBD1; V gene: TRBV6-6; CDR3 DNA: TGTGCCAGCAGTTACTATAACAGGGGGCTCTACGAGCAGTACTTC; CDR3 protein: CASSYYNRGLYEQYF